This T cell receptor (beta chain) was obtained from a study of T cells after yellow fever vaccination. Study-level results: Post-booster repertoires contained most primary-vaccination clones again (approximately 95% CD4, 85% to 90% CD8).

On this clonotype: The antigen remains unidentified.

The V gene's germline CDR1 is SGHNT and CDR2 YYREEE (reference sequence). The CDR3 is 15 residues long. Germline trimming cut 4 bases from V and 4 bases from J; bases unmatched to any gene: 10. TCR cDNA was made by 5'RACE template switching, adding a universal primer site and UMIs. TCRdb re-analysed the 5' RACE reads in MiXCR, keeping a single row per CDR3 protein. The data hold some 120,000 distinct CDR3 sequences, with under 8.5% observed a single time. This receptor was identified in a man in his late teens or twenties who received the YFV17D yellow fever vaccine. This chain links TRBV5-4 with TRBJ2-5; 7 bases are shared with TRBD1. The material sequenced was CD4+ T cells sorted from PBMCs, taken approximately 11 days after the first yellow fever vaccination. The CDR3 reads CASSLRTGVGETQYF. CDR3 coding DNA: TGTGCCAGCAGCCTACGGACAGGTGTCGGAGAGACCCAGTACTTC.